This entry features one T cell receptor beta chain sequence. This sample was included in a study of blood T cell repertoires in COVID-19. Study in general: Sites in the United States, Italy and Spain provided acute and convalescent COVID-19 samples.

CDR1 is SGHRS, CDR2 YFSETQ, per germline. Losses at the gene ends were 3 bases for V and 6 bases for J; bases not matched to a gene: 6. CDR3 size: 15 residues. Source study methods: From reference gene primer amplification, estimates of nucleated cell counts were derived. Produced via immunoSEQ multiplex PCR; TCRdb's table is partial and in-frame only. Clone size and V and J calls were adopted from that table, with D and trimming inferred from the DNA. There are about 88,000 clones in the sample; roughly 87% occur only once, and roughly 14% lies in the top ten. The chain carries TRBV5-1 and TRBJ2-1; 10 bases align to TRBD1. The source is a male donor with acute or convalescent COVID-19. Sample: peripheral blood. CDR3 nucleotide sequence: TGCGCCAGCAGCTGGACAGGGACAGGGGTCAATGAGCAGTTCTTC. This sequence encodes CASSWTGTGVNEQFF.